These 2 T cell receptor beta chains share one sample of origin, sequenced in a study of cytomegalovirus exposure and HLA in healthy donors. The PCR ran on 60 Vbeta and 13 Jbeta primers. The protocol was immunoSEQ multiplex PCR, while the TCRdb copy is restricted to in-frame clones and leaves out a portion. This sample has fewer than 90,000 clones, with 81% found just once. The sequenced sample consisted of PBMCs. The source of these receptors is a human donor in good health.

The chain combines TRBV5-1 with TRBJ2-7, with D unresolved. Germline V gene sequence: CDR1 SGHRS, CDR2 YFSETQ. There are 11 residues in the CDR3. Trimming took off 5 bases at V and 1 base at J, with 4 bases between the two ends. CDR3 coding DNA: TGCGCCAGCAGATTATCCTACGAGCAGTACTTC. It specifies CASRLSYEQYF. The entire variable domain, with the rest obtained from reference TRBV5-1 and TRBJ2-7, is as follows: KAGVTQTPRYLIKTRGQQVTLSCSPISGHRSVSWYQQTPGQGLQFLFEYFSETQRNKGNFPGRFSGRQFSNSRSEMNVSTLELGDSALYLCASRLSYEQYFGPGTRLTVT.

This clone came up once. The chain links TRBV11-2 to TRBJ2-7; TRBD1 aligns across 8 bases. V lost 4 bases and J lost 3; bases outside the gene matches: 11. The CDR3 is made up of 16 amino acids. Germline V gives CDR1 SGHAT, CDR2 FQNNGV. CDR3 DNA sequence: TGTGCCAGCAGCTATAATAGTCGGACAGGGTACTACGAGCAGTACTTC. It translates to CASSYNSRTGYYEQYF.